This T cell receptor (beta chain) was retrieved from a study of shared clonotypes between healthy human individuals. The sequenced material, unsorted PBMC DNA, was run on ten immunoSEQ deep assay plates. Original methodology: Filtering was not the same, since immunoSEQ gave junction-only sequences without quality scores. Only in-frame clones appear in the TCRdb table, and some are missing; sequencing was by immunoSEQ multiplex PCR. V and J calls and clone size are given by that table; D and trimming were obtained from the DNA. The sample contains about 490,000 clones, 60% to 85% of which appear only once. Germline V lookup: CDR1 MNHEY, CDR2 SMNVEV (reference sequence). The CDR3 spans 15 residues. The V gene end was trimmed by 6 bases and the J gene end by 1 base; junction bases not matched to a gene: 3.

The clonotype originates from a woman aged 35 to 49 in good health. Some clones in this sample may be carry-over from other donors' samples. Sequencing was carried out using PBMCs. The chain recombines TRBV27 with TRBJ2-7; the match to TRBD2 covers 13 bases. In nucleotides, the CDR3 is TGTGCCAGCAGCCGGGGACTAGCGGGATCCTACGAGCAGTACTTC. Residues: CASSRGLAGSYEQYF.